This T cell receptor (beta chain) stems from a study of blood T cell repertoires in COVID-19. Here immunoSEQ multiplex PCR was the method, and the copy in TCRdb shows in-frame clones only, minus some. The table lists about 200,000 clones, about 95% of them singletons. There are 15 residues in the CDR3. V trimming: 4 bases; J trimming: 5 bases; junction bases outside the gene matches: 10. Germline V lookup: CDR1 SGHDN, CDR2 FVKESK. The TCR originated in a man younger than 45 with COVID-19, enrolled during active disease. This chain links TRBV14 with TRBJ1-1; TRBD1 agrees at 7 bases. The sequenced sample was peripheral blood. CDR3 DNA sequence: TGTGCCAGCAGCCTTCTGACGACAGGGCGGACTGAAGCTTTCTTT. Translation: CASSLLTTGRTEAFF.